One and the same sample provided the 32 T cell receptor beta chains below, sequenced in a study of control samples from healthy donors and cancer patients. Using immunoSEQ multiplex PCR, the repertoire was profiled, and TCRdb retains in-frame clones only, with some absent. Counted here are about 220,000 clones, about 94% occurring once; the ten biggest clones make up 1.5%. The sample taken for sequencing was blood. These TCRs come from a man in his fifties in good health.

J is TRBJ1-2 and V is TRBV24-1; D uncertain. CDR3 length: 12 residues. V lost 6 bases, J lost 8 bases, and 12 bases lay in between. From germline, CDR1 is KGHDR and CDR2 SFDVKD. The CDR3 bases are TGTGCCACCAGTAGCAGACTAGGGGGCTACACCTTC. Its translation: CATSSRLGGYTF.

The chain uses TRBV3-1 (or the pseudogene TRBV3-2) and TRBJ1-2, with a tentative D call TRBD1 (5 bases). V lost 4 bases and J lost 4, with 13 bases in between. Germline CDR1 and CDR2: LGHDT and YNNKEL (reference sequence). The CDR3 runs 14 residues. For the CDR3, the DNA is TGTGCCAGCAGCCGGGATCGACAGTCCTATGGCTACACCTTC. This translates into CASSRDRQSYGYTF.

The chain combines TRBV3-1 (or the pseudogene TRBV3-2) with TRBJ1-5; no reliable D call. Trimming removed 0 bases from V and 7 bases from J, with 13 bases in between. The CDR3 runs 15 residues. The V gene's germline CDR1 is LGHDT and CDR2 YNNKEL (reference sequence). The CDR3 loop reads CASSQDVWSGQPQHF. The CDR3 coding sequence is TGTGCCAGCAGCCAAGATGTCTGGAGTGGCCAGCCCCAGCATTTT.

The CDR3 is CASSESGQGGQPQHF. CDR3 DNA: TGCGCCAGCAGTGAGTCCGGACAGGGGGGTCAGCCCCAGCATTTT. The rearrangement joins TRBV10-1 to TRBJ1-5; 10 bases match TRBD1. V gave up 0 bases and J gave up 6 bases; unmatched junction bases: 2. From germline, CDR1 is WNHNN and CDR2 SYGVQD (reference sequence). The CDR3 runs 15 residues.

The gene calls are TRBV15 and TRBJ1-3, with D possibly TRBD1 on 5 matching bases. From germline, CDR1 is LNHNV and CDR2 YYDKDF (reference sequence). Trimming shortened V by 0 bases and J by 4 bases, and 10 bases separated the two germline ends. The CDR3 extends over 15 amino acids. CDR3: CATSRDHAGGNTIYF. CDR3 DNA sequence: TGTGCCACCAGCAGAGATCACGCAGGGGGAAACACCATATATTTT.

As DNA, the CDR3 is TGTGCCAGCAGACTGGGGTCAAGTGGCAATCAGCCCCAGCATTTT. Its translation is CASRLGSSGNQPQHF. The chain joins TRBV6-5 to TRBJ1-5; no clear D gene. The CDR3 runs to 15 residues. V was cut by 6 bases and J by 2 bases, with 14 bases left in between. Germline V gives CDR1 MNHEY, CDR2 SVGAGI.

The rearrangement uses TRBV5-4 and TRBJ1-1; D gene ambiguous. The germline gives CDR1 SGHNT, CDR2 YYREEE (reference sequence). V lost 3 bases and J lost 6, with 9 bases in between. This CDR3 is 12 amino acids long. Here the CDR3 reads CASSSGWAEAFF. The CDR3 bases are TGTGCCAGCAGCTCGGGGTGGGCTGAAGCTTTCTTT.

The J gene is TRBJ1-5, the V gene TRBV28, with D possibly TRBD1 on 6 matching bases. V was clipped by 5 bases and J by 0 bases, with 17 bases between them. Germline-derived CDR1 and CDR2 are MDHEN and SYDVKM. This CDR3 is built from 17 residues. CDR3 bases: TGTGCCAGCAGTCCCCTCGGGGGCCTTTATAGCAATCAGCCCCAGCATTTT. Its translation is CASSPLGGLYSNQPQHF.

The chain is built from TRBV7-8 and TRBJ1-4; TRBD1 agrees at 12 bases. The CDR3 has 16 amino acids. The V gene's germline CDR1 is SGHVS and CDR2 FQNEAQ. J gave up 8 bases and V 1 base, and 5 bases lay outside the gene matches. The CDR3 reads CASSLGWGTGGEKLFF. Here the CDR3 DNA reads TGTGCCAGCAGCTTAGGGTGGGGGACAGGGGGCGAAAAACTGTTTTTT.

To note about this clone: The junction departs from germline at one end; a sequencing error may be responsible. The genes are TRBV7-7 and TRBJ2-3; D is uncertain. CDR1 is SSHAT and CDR2 is FNYEAQ in the germline V gene (reference sequence). This CDR3 has 15 amino acids. The CDR3: CASSLGTPQADTQYF. CDR3 sequence (DNA): TGTGCTAGCAGCTTAGGCACCCCCCAGGCAGATACGCAGTATTTT.

The chain carries TRBV5-1 and TRBJ1-4, with a weak D call TRBD1 (6 bases). Germline V CDR1 and CDR2: SGHRS, YFSETQ. The CDR3 totals 16 residues. V gave up 2 bases and J gave up 8 bases, with 19 bases separating them. The CDR3 reads CASSLQGSAIGEKLFF. The CDR3 bases are TGCGCCAGCAGCTTACAGGGATCGGCGATAGGCGAAAAACTGTTTTTT. Complete variable domain (other parts from reference TRBV5-1 and TRBJ1-4): KAGVTQTPRYLIKTRGQQVTLSCSPISGHRSVSWYQQTPGQGLQFLFEYFSETQRNKGNFPGRFSGRQFSNSRSEMNVSTLELGDSALYLCASSLQGSAIGEKLFFGSGTQLSVL.

The genes are TRBV6-1 and TRBJ1-2; D unresolved. The V end was cut by 3 bases, the J end by 8 bases, with 19 bases between. Looked up from germline, CDR1 is MNHNS and CDR2 is SASEGT. The CDR3 runs to 15 residues. CDR3 nucleotide sequence: TGTGCCAGCAGTGAGAACATGGGTTCGCTGGGGGGCTACACCTTC. Protein sequence: CASSENMGSLGGYTF.

This rearrangement joins TRBV6-5 to TRBJ1-5; D possibly corresponds to TRBD1 (5 bases). The CDR3 loop spans 13 amino acids. V lost 2 bases to trimming and J lost 3 bases, with 5 bases between them. CDR1 and CDR2 (germline): MNHEY, SVGAGI. The CDR3 sequence is CASSYGTNQPQHF. The CDR3 DNA sequence: TGTGCCAGCAGTTACGGGACCAATCAGCCCCAGCATTTT.

V is TRBV6-2 or TRBV6-3 and J is TRBJ1-1; 8 bases line up with TRBD1. V shed 6 bases, J shed 7 bases, and the junction held 1 base outside the gene matches. CDR1 and CDR2 (germline): MNHEY, SVGEGT. The CDR3 is made up of 11 amino acids. The DNA for the CDR3 is TGTGCCAGCAGCGACAGGGGTGAAGCTTTCTTT. Residues: CASSDRGEAFF.

The chain is built from TRBV25-1 and TRBJ2-7; 7 nucleotides match TRBD1. Germline assignment: CDR1 MGHDK and CDR2 SYGVNS. Trimming cost V 9 bases and J 4 bases; bases outside gene matches: 12. The length of the CDR3 is 14 residues. The chain's CDR3 is CASVRQGFNYEQYF. CDR3 DNA sequence: TGTGCCAGTGTGAGACAGGGATTTAATTACGAGCAGTACTTC.

CDR3 bases: TGCAGTGCTAGTCTTTTGCCCGGGACAGGTGGGGATTACGATGAGTACGTC. Translated, it gives CSASLLPGTGGDYDEYV. The rearrangement joins TRBV20-1 to TRBJ2-7; 8 bases fit TRBD1. CDR3 length equals 17 residues. Unmatched junction bases numbered 24, after V lost 3 bases and J lost 11 bases. Germline loops: CDR1 DFQATT, CDR2 SNEGSKA (reference sequence).

The gene calls are TRBV28 and TRBJ2-7; TRBD2 aligns across 11 bases. Per germline, CDR1 MDHEN and CDR2 SYDVKM. V was pared by 5 bases and J by 2 bases, with 5 bases of the junction left unmatched. The CDR3 consists of 15 residues. CDR3 DNA sequence: TGTGCCAGCAGTCAGACTAGCGGGGAGGCCTACGAGCAGTACGTC. Protein product: CASSQTSGEAYEQYV.

V usage is TRBV12-3 or TRBV12-4 and J usage is TRBJ2-7; tentative D call: TRBD1 (5 bases). The V gene lost 8 bases and the J gene lost 0 bases, with 11 bases spanning the gap. The CDR3 is 13 amino acids. Here the CDR3 DNA reads TGTGCCAGCCTAACGACAGTCTCCTACGAGCAGTACTTC. Residues: CASLTTVSYEQYF.

The genes are TRBV5-1 and TRBJ2-1; 9 bases agree with TRBD2. CDR1 is SGHRS and CDR2 is YFSETQ in the germline V gene. The CDR3 runs to 16 residues. Trimming removed 3 bases from V and 7 bases from J; junction bases left unmatched: 11. In DNA, the CDR3 is TGCGCCAGCAGCTCCTCACCGGGACTAGCAGGAAATGAGCAGTTCTTC. This sequence encodes CASSSSPGLAGNEQFF.

This rearrangement joins TRBV27 to TRBJ1-5; D might be TRBD1 (5 bases). Germline assignment: CDR1 MNHEY and CDR2 SMNVEV (reference sequence). Trimming removed 5 bases from V and 3 bases from J, with 14 bases in between. The CDR3 has 15 residues. The CDR3 region is CASSPLLTDNQPQHF. The DNA of the CDR3 is TGTGCCAGCAGTCCCCTCTTGACAGACAATCAGCCCCAGCATTTT.

The chain uses TRBV7-6 and TRBJ2-2; D may correspond to TRBD1 or TRBD2 (5 bases each). This CDR3 is built from 16 residues. From germline, CDR1 is SGHVS and CDR2 FNYEAQ. V lost 1 base and J lost 4, with 13 bases in between. Written as DNA, the CDR3 is TGTGCCAGCAGCTTAGTGGTGGGGGACGGCACCGGGGAGCTGTTTTTT. Translation: CASSLVVGDGTGELFF. The whole variable domain, filled in from reference TRBV7-6 and TRBJ2-2, reads GAGVSQSPRYKVTKRGQDVALRCDPISGHVSLYWYRQALGQGPEFLTYFNYEAQQDKSGLPNDRFSAERPEGSISTLTIQRTEQRDSAMYRCASSLVVGDGTGELFFGEGSRLTVL.

This chain links TRBV11-1 with TRBJ2-1, with 12 bases matching TRBD2. This CDR3 has 13 residues. V shed 5 bases and J 13 bases; nucleotides not matched to a gene: 6. The germline V gene encodes CDR1 SGHAT and CDR2 FQDESV (reference sequence). Here the CDR3 DNA reads TGTGCCAGCAGCCTAACTAGCGGGGGGCTACAGTTCTTC. It codes for CASSLTSGGLQFF.

This clone has just one count. The chain links TRBV5-1 to TRBJ1-3, with 9 bases fitting TRBD1. The CDR3 sequence is 16 residues long. With V trimmed by 2 bases and J by 3 bases, 6 bases remained unmatched. Germline V gives CDR1 SGHRS, CDR2 YFSETQ. The CDR3 region is CASSFTGTGIGNTIYF. As DNA, the CDR3 is TGCGCCAGCAGCTTTACCGGGACAGGGATTGGAAACACCATATATTTT.

The rearrangement links TRBV28 to TRBJ2-2; the D is unclear. This CDR3 is 13 amino acids long. Germline V lookup: CDR1 MDHEN, CDR2 SYDVKM. With 10 bases removed from V and 6 bases from J, the gap between germline ends came to 15 bases. CDR3 protein: CATRKARPGELFF. Written as DNA, the CDR3 is TGTGCCACCCGTAAGGCCCGACCCGGGGAGCTGTTTTTT.

J is TRBJ1-5 and V is TRBV4-2; no definite D call. CDR1 and CDR2 from the germline V gene are LGHNA and YNFKEQ. Trimming pared 4 bases from V and 0 bases from J, leaving 13 bases between. This CDR3 has 16 amino acids. This CDR3 reads CASSPQAADSNQPQHF. The DNA for the CDR3 is TGTGCCAGCAGCCCTCAAGCGGCCGATAGCAATCAGCCCCAGCATTTT.

The V gene is TRBV15, the J gene TRBJ1-2, with 8 bases lining up with TRBD1. Germline trimming cut 5 bases from V and 4 bases from J; bases unmatched to any gene: 6. The CDR3 loop spans 14 amino acids. The germline V gene has CDR1 LNHNV and CDR2 YYDKDF (reference sequence). The CDR3 spells CATSLDRAIYGYTF. For the CDR3, the DNA is TGTGCCACCAGCTTGGACAGGGCAATCTATGGCTACACCTTC.

V usage is TRBV7-2 and J usage is TRBJ2-7; D unresolved. CDR1 SGHTA and CDR2 FQGNSA come from the germline V gene. This CDR3 has 13 residues. V lost 4 bases and J lost 6, with 13 bases in between. DNA of the CDR3: TGTGCCAGCAGCTCCCACCGGGTCTCCGAGCAGTACTTC. The encoded protein is CASSSHRVSEQYF.

The rearrangement links TRBV3-1 (or the pseudogene TRBV3-2) to TRBJ1-2; perhaps TRBD1 as D (5 bases). This CDR3 has 14 residues. V shed 3 bases and J shed 5 bases, with 13 bases lying between them. Germline V gene lookup returns CDR1 LGHDT and CDR2 YNNKEL (reference sequence). Here the CDR3 DNA reads TGTGCCAGCAGCCACAATAAGGCAGGGTATGGCTACACCTTC. This sequence encodes CASSHNKAGYGYTF.

This chain uses TRBV29-1 with TRBJ1-1; 8 bases are shared with TRBD1. CDR3 length: 14 residues. CDR1 and CDR2 from the germline V gene are SQVTM and ANQGSEA. The ends lost 8 bases at V and 0 bases at J; junction bases unmatched: 8. The CDR3 sequence is CSTGQGGVNTEAFF. The CDR3 region has the DNA TGCAGCACCGGACAGGGTGGGGTGAACACTGAAGCTTTCTTT.

The V and J genes are TRBV6-4 and TRBJ2-2, with D uncertain. The ends were cut back, 6 bases at V and 0 bases at J, with 11 bases in the middle. The CDR3 runs 15 residues. Germline V gives CDR1 MRHNA, CDR2 SNTAGT. The CDR3 DNA follows: TGTGCCAGCAGCCGTGATCTAGCGAACACCGGGGAGCTGTTTTTT. Its translation: CASSRDLANTGELFF.

The chain employs TRBV5-1 and TRBJ1-1; a possible D gene is TRBD1 (6 bases). Germline V gene sequence: CDR1 SGHRS, CDR2 YFSETQ. The CDR3 extends over 13 amino acids. Between the trimmed V and J ends, which lost 2 bases and 8 bases, there was a span of 13 bases. This CDR3 is CASSLGGGKEAFF. The CDR3 coding sequence is TGCGCCAGCAGCTTAGGGGGAGGGAAGGAAGCTTTCTTT.

The V gene is TRBV5-1, the J gene TRBJ2-1; 8 bases agree with TRBD1. The CDR3 contains 13 residues. The V and J ends lost 7 bases and 10 bases, in that order; junction bases with no gene match: 10. The germline V gene has CDR1 SGHRS and CDR2 YFSETQ. CDR3 sequence reads: CASHGQGPQEQFF. The CDR3, as DNA: TGCGCCAGCCACGGACAGGGACCTCAAGAGCAGTTCTTC.